This TCR beta chain came from a study of T cells in Graves' hyperthyroidism and ophthalmopathy. Whole-study findings and limits: Ophthalmopathy, as predicted by the model, came a median about seven months after the prediction.

This clonotype occurred many times. Antigen: not known. The source material, RNA transcripts, was used to amplify TCR beta CDR3 regions. HTBI primers were employed in a first-round RT-PCR of the TCR CDR3. TCRdb independently ran MiXCR on the multiplex PCR reads; one entry per CDR3 protein. The data contain about 500,000 distinct CDR3 sequences, 15% to 20% of them singletons. V lost 5 bases, J lost 0 bases, and 17 bases lay in between. The CDR3 extends over 17 amino acids. CDR1 is SGHAT, CDR2 FQNNGV, per germline. Sequenced input: blood. The J gene is TRBJ2-1, the V gene TRBV11-2; weak D call: TRBD2 (5 bases). This sequence was found in a woman under 30 with Graves' ophthalmopathy. DNA for the CDR3: TGTGCCAGCAGCACCCTTGCTCCGGGGAGCTCCTACAATGAGCAGTTCTTC. Amino acids: CASSTLAPGSSYNEQFF.